Listed here are 26 T cell receptor beta chains from one sample, sequenced in a study of blood T cell repertoires in COVID-19 (dated by TCRdb to 2018 to 2020). The library was made by the immunoSEQ multiplex PCR assay. TCRdb took over this immuneACCESS table, retaining in-frame rearrangements with V and J assigned. Such tables are incomplete; in checked studies, under half of the missing clones stem from an unresolved V gene, and the remainder is unexplained. The sample data list 250,000 to 350,000 clones, and approximately 90% of these were observed just once. Of the sample, 0.75% to 0.9% falls within the top ten clones. The sample comprised peripheral blood. The origin of the receptors is a young man with acute or convalescent COVID-19.

V and J are TRBV7-8 and TRBJ2-3; TRBD2 agrees at 11 bases. The CDR3 has 16 residues. The trim removed 4 bases at V and 2 bases at J, leaving 5 bases unmatched. CDR1 SGHVS and CDR2 FQNEAQ come from the germline V gene. The CDR3 protein is CASSSLAGATTDTQYF. The CDR3 DNA sequence: TGTGCCAGCAGCTCACTAGCGGGGGCAACCACAGATACGCAGTATTTT. The whole variable domain, filled in from reference TRBV7-8 and TRBJ2-3, reads GAGVSQSPRYKVAKRGQDVALRCDPISGHVSLFWYQQALGQGPEFLTYFQNEAQLDKSGLPSDRFFAERPEGSVSTLKIQRTQQEDSAVYLCASSSLAGATTDTQYFGPGTRLTVL.

The rearrangement uses TRBV5-8 and TRBJ2-7, with 9 bases that match TRBD1. Per germline, CDR1 SGHTS and CDR2 YDEGEE. V was clipped by 4 bases and J by 5 bases; unmatched bases: 10. The CDR3 has 15 amino acids. The CDR3 DNA sequence: TGTGCCAGCAGCCCTACCGGGACAGGGAGCCACGAGCAGTACTTC. As protein: CASSPTGTGSHEQYF.

The rearrangement joins TRBV15 to TRBJ2-7, with 9 nucleotides matching TRBD2. The CDR3 consists of 15 residues. V shed 4 bases, J shed 2 bases, and the junction held 6 bases outside the gene matches. Germline values: CDR1 LNHNV, CDR2 YYDKDF (reference sequence). The DNA for the CDR3 is TGTGCCACCAGCAAGGGACTAGCCGAAACCTACGAGCAGTACTTC. This translates into CATSKGLAETYEQYF.

The rearrangement joins TRBV28 to TRBJ2-7; 10 positions agree with TRBD2. The CDR3 contains 14 residues. CDR1 is MDHEN and CDR2 is SYDVKM in the germline V gene. J gave up 6 bases and V 3 bases, and 5 bases lay outside the gene matches. The chain's CDR3 is CASSFSGLAAEQYF. CDR3 nucleotide sequence: TGTGCCAGCAGTTTCTCTGGACTAGCGGCCGAGCAGTACTTC.

V usage is TRBV5-1 and J usage is TRBJ1-1; D is unclear. Between the trimmed V and J ends, which lost 0 bases and 7 bases, there was a span of 10 bases. CDR1 and CDR2 from the germline V gene are SGHRS and YFSETQ. CDR3 length: 13 amino acids. CDR3 residues: CASSLGPTLEAFF. CDR3 coding DNA: TGCGCCAGCAGCTTGGGGCCCACGCTTGAAGCTTTCTTT.

The gene calls are TRBV3-1 (or the pseudogene TRBV3-2) and TRBJ1-2; TRBD1 matches at 7 bases. V shed 6 bases, J shed 8 bases, and the junction held 9 bases outside the gene matches. There are 13 residues in the CDR3. Per germline, CDR1 LGHDT and CDR2 YNNKEL (reference sequence). The CDR3 reads CASSPDRARGYTF. CDR3 bases: TGTGCCAGCAGTCCCGACAGGGCAAGGGGCTACACCTTC.

This chain links TRBV29-1 with TRBJ1-2; 10 nucleotides agree with TRBD1. The CDR3 has 14 amino acids. V was pared by 5 bases and J by 5 bases, with 8 bases of the junction left unmatched. Per the germline V gene, CDR1 is SQVTM and CDR2 is ANQGSEA. CDR3 nucleotide sequence: TGCAGCGTTCCGGCGGGGACAGGGGAATATGGCTACACCTTC. It codes for CSVPAGTGEYGYTF.

This chain uses TRBV7-9 with TRBJ1-5; D may be TRBD1 (6 bases). V was pared by 5 bases and J by 6 bases, with 20 bases between. CDR1 SEHNR and CDR2 FQNEAQ come from the germline V gene (reference sequence). This CDR3 has 16 residues. The CDR3 DNA is TGTGCCAGCAGCCACAGGGATTACGGCAGGGTTCAGCCCCAGCATTTT. It yields the protein CASSHRDYGRVQPQHF.

V usage is TRBV28 and J usage is TRBJ2-4, with a weak D call TRBD2 (5 bases). Trimming took off 5 bases at V and 6 bases at J, with 23 bases between the two ends. CDR1 is MDHEN and CDR2 is SYDVKM in the germline V gene. CDR3 length: 17 amino acids. As DNA, the CDR3 is TGTGCCAGCAGTCTCAGAGGACCCGAAACTAGACGAAACATTCAGTACTTC. This encodes CASSLRGPETRRNIQYF.

With regard to this clone: This specimen includes other DNA sequences encoding the same CDR3. V is TRBV4-1 and J is TRBJ1-5; D uncertain. V lost 1 base to trimming and J lost 4 bases, with 11 bases between them. CDR1 is MGHRA, CDR2 YSYEKL, per germline. The CDR3 sequence is 15 residues long. Here the CDR3 reads CASSQGRGGNQPQHF. For the CDR3, the DNA is TGCGCCAGCAGCCAAGGGCGGGGAGGTAATCAGCCCCAGCATTTT.

This chain links TRBV30 with TRBJ1-5, with TRBD1 as a possible D gene (5 bases). The CDR3 is 14 amino acids. The germline CDR1 and CDR2 sequences are GTSNPN and SVGIG (reference sequence). V gave up 1 base and J gave up 5 bases, with 12 bases separating them. The CDR3 nucleotides are TGTGCCTGGAGTGAACAGGTCAACCATCAGCCCCAGCATTTT. Translating it yields CAWSEQVNHQPQHF.

This chain links TRBV4-1 with TRBJ2-4; 11 bases map to TRBD2. Unmatched junction bases numbered 9, after V lost 1 base and J lost 10 bases. The CDR3 length is 16 residues. Germline CDR1 is MGHRA and CDR2 is YSYEKL. For the CDR3, the DNA is TGCGCCAGCAGCCAAGTGTTAGAAACTAGCGGGGGAATTCAGTACTTC. Protein sequence: CASSQVLETSGGIQYF.

A few counts support this clone. The chain employs TRBV27 and TRBJ1-6, with a tentative D call TRBD1 (6 bases). The V end was cut by 5 bases, the J end by 6 bases, with 11 bases between. CDR1 MNHEY and CDR2 SMNVEV come from the germline V gene (reference sequence). The CDR3 has 14 residues. The CDR3 DNA sequence: TGTGCCAGCAGTGCCGGACAGTCTAATTCACCCCTCCACTTT. Its translation is CASSAGQSNSPLHF.

This chain uses TRBV21-1 with TRBJ1-1. TRBV21-1 is a documented pseudogene. The CDR3 covers 14 residues. CDR3 protein: CASSKVKGGLKAFF. CDR3 in DNA: TGTGCCAGCAGCAAAGTGAAAGGCGGCTTAAAAGCTTTCTTT.

The chain carries TRBV27 and TRBJ2-1; TRBD2 agrees at 7 bases. The CDR3 totals 14 residues. Germline V gene data show CDR1 as MNHEY and CDR2 as SMNVEV (reference sequence). The J segment lost 12 bases and the V segment lost 3 bases, leaving 11 bases of the junction unmatched. The CDR3 region is CASSLLLRDYVQFF. The CDR3 DNA sequence: TGTGCCAGCAGTTTGTTACTCCGGGACTATGTGCAGTTCTTC.

This clone was counted once. The genes are TRBV5-1 and TRBJ1-2; D gene uncertain. Germline CDR1 SGHRS, CDR2 YFSETQ. V lost 0 bases to trimming and J lost 6 bases, with 6 bases between them. The CDR3 extends over 12 amino acids. The CDR3 bases are TGCGCCAGCAGCTTGGCTCGTCATGGCTACACCTTC. Protein: CASSLARHGYTF.

This clone was counted once. The V call is TRBV20-1, the J call TRBJ2-1, with D perhaps TRBD2 (6 bases). Trimming shortened V by 3 bases and J by 8 bases, and 17 bases separated the two germline ends. The CDR3 spans 14 residues. Per the germline V gene, CDR1 is DFQATT and CDR2 is SNEGSKA (reference sequence). CDR3 loop: CSASFQRVVYEQFF. CDR3 nucleotides: TGCAGTGCTAGTTTCCAGCGGGTAGTCTATGAGCAGTTCTTC.

This chain connects TRBV28 to TRBJ2-3, with a possible D match to TRBD2 (6 bases). Trimming removed 10 bases at V and 6 bases at J, with 14 bases between. The germline V gene has CDR1 MDHEN and CDR2 SYDVKM. The CDR3 runs to 12 residues. In nucleotides, the CDR3 is TGTGCCACCTCGACTAGGCATGATACGCAGTATTTT. It yields the protein CATSTRHDTQYF.

The CDR3 protein is CASSRTGVRGEAFF. The DNA for the CDR3 is TGTGCCAGCAGTCGGACAGGGGTTCGGGGTGAAGCTTTCTTT. The gene calls are TRBV6-5 and TRBJ1-1; 9 positions match TRBD1. The V gene's germline CDR1 is MNHEY and CDR2 SVGAGI. V lost 5 bases and J lost 7; bases outside the gene matches: 8. The CDR3 is 14 amino acids.

This clone was seen only a few times. The chain combines TRBV30 with TRBJ1-5; D is perhaps TRBD1 (6 bases). Germline-derived CDR1 and CDR2 are GTSNPN and SVGIG (reference sequence). CDR3 length equals 13 residues. The V end was cut by 6 bases, the J end by 3 bases, with 12 bases between. Written as DNA, the CDR3 is TGTGCCTGTGATCGACAGGCCAATCAGCCCCAGCATTTT. Amino acid sequence: CACDRQANQPQHF. Full variable domain (remainder filled in from reference TRBV30 and TRBJ1-5): SQTIHQWPATLVQPVGSPLSLECTVEGTSNPNLYWYRQAAGRGLQLLFYSVGIGQISSEVPQNLSASRPQDRQFILSSKKLLLSDSGFYLCACDRQANQPQHFGDGTRLSIL.

The chain couples TRBV6-5 to TRBJ1-1; maybe TRBD1 (5 bases). With 6 bases removed from V and 5 bases from J, the gap between germline ends came to 16 bases. CDR3 length: 14 residues. Germline values: CDR1 MNHEY, CDR2 SVGAGI. The CDR3 reads CASSLRGAGTEAFF. CDR3 coding DNA: TGTGCCAGCAGCTTAAGGGGCGCGGGAACTGAAGCTTTCTTT.

The rearrangement joins TRBV28 to TRBJ2-3, with TRBD1 as a possible D gene (5 bases). This CDR3 spans 13 amino acids. Germline assignment: CDR1 MDHEN and CDR2 SYDVKM. The V end was cut by 10 bases, the J end by 6 bases, with 17 bases between. The CDR3 here is CAILGQPRDTQYF. The CDR3 nucleotides are TGTGCCATCCTGGGGCAGCCCCGGGATACGCAGTATTTT.

The rearrangement uses TRBV5-6 and TRBJ2-5; the match to TRBD2 covers 7 bases. In germline, CDR1 is SGHDT, CDR2 YYEEEE. With 3 bases clipped from V and 5 bases from J, the junction kept 10 bases outside the gene matches. The CDR3 has 15 amino acids. This chain's CDR3 is CASSYRGGRRETQYF. DNA of the CDR3: TGTGCCAGCAGCTATCGTGGCGGGAGAAGGGAGACCCAGTACTTC.

J is TRBJ1-5 and V is TRBV12-5; TRBD1 matches at 10 bases. The CDR3 contains 19 residues. V trimming: 3 bases; J trimming: 4 bases; junction bases outside the gene matches: 15. The germline gives CDR1 LGHNT, CDR2 FRNRAP. The CDR3 DNA is TGTGCTAGTGGTTTCGGACAGGGGGACCTTTGGCAGCCGAATCAGCCCCAGCATTTT. Residues: CASGFGQGDLWQPNQPQHF.

The V gene is TRBV6-5, the J gene TRBJ1-2; TRBD1 agrees at 9 bases. Germline V lookup: CDR1 MNHEY, CDR2 SVGAGI. CDR3 length: 13 amino acids. V lost 6 bases, J lost 8 bases, and 7 bases stayed unmatched. This CDR3 reads CASRRDRVGGYTF. The CDR3 DNA follows: TGTGCCAGCAGACGGGACAGGGTCGGCGGCTACACCTTC.

The chain has TRBV30 and TRBJ2-1; D might be TRBD2 (7 bases). The V gene lost 8 bases and the J gene lost 9 bases, with 17 bases spanning the gap. Germline assignment: CDR1 GTSNPN and CDR2 SVGIG (reference sequence). There are 12 residues in the CDR3. CDR3 DNA: TGTGCCGGAAGAGGGGGAGGGCGTGAGCAGTTCTTC. Protein sequence: CAGRGGGREQFF.